The 23 T cell receptor beta chains listed next were all sequenced from one sample in a study of OX40 agonist ivuxolimab in advanced cancers. Profiled with immunoSEQ multiplex PCR; TCRdb holds only in-frame clones, not every one. This table has 60,000 to 75,000 clones, around 93% appearing once. The source material was CD4+ or CD8+ T cells sorted from blood, sampled in a trial of the OX40 agonist ivuxolimab. Source of these receptors: an adult with an advanced solid tumor such as melanoma, head and neck, liver or kidney cancer.

Concerning this clone itself: One junction end does not reproduce the germline sequence, and a read error may be involved. The rearrangement joins TRBV6-5 to TRBJ1-2, with D hard to call. This CDR3 has 13 amino acids. The germline gives CDR1 MNHEY, CDR2 SVGAGI. The DNA of the CDR3 is TGTGCCAGCAGTCCAAACTCTAATTATGGCTACACCTTC. Residues: CASSPNSNYGYTF.

CDR3 protein: CASSQFLNTEAFF. CDR3 nucleotide sequence: TGCGCCAGCAGCCAGTTTTTGAACACTGAAGCTTTCTTT. The chain joins TRBV4-1 to TRBJ1-1; D is unclear. Germline V gene data show CDR1 as MGHRA and CDR2 as YSYEKL. Trimming removed 3 bases at V and 0 bases at J, with 5 bases between. The CDR3 sequence is 13 residues long.

The V call is TRBV15, the J call TRBJ2-3, with TRBD2 matching 12 bases. The CDR3 runs 17 residues. Germline CDR1 reads LNHNV; CDR2 reads YYDKDF (reference sequence). Trimming cost V 0 bases and J 1 base; bases outside gene matches: 2. The CDR3 DNA is TGTGCCACCAGCAGAGATAGACTAGCGGGGGGCACAGATACGCAGTATTTT. This sequence encodes CATSRDRLAGGTDTQYF.

The chain uses TRBV7-8 and TRBJ2-3; the match to TRBD1 covers 7 bases. CDR1 and CDR2 from the germline V gene are SGHVS and FQNEAQ. This CDR3 is built from 17 residues. V was clipped by 3 bases and J by 0 bases; unmatched bases: 9. The CDR3 nucleotides are TGTGCCAGCAGCTTCTACGTAGGGGGCGGGAGCACAGATACGCAGTATTTT. Its translation: CASSFYVGGGSTDTQYF.

In its sample, this clone was seen a few times. V and J are TRBV5-6 and TRBJ1-2; TRBD1 might be the D (6 bases). Deletions cut 3 bases from V and 4 bases from J, with 13 bases between. The CDR3 is made up of 14 amino acids. The germline V gene has CDR1 SGHDT and CDR2 YYEEEE. The CDR3 spells CASSSQIRGYGYTF. The CDR3 DNA is TGTGCCAGCAGCTCCCAGATCAGGGGCTATGGCTACACCTTC.

The chain employs TRBV13 and TRBJ2-1; 9 bases align to TRBD1. Unmatched junction bases numbered 4, after V lost 8 bases and J lost 5 bases. Germline CDR1 and CDR2: PRHDT and FYEKMQ (reference sequence). The CDR3 length is 13 residues. The CDR3 DNA reads TGTGCCAGCGGGACAGGGTATAACAATGAGCAGTTCTTC. Its protein is CASGTGYNNEQFF.

The chain uses TRBV6-5 and TRBJ2-1, with 7 bases that match TRBD2. V was clipped by 3 bases and J by 2 bases; unmatched bases: 7. Germline CDR1 and CDR2: MNHEY and SVGAGI. This CDR3 contains 16 residues. The CDR3, as DNA: TGTGCCAGCAGTTATTCGGCGGGAGAAACCTACAATGAGCAGTTCTTC. As protein: CASSYSAGETYNEQFF.

This CDR3 reads CASSSLRGYNEQFF. The DNA for the CDR3 is TGTGCCAGCAGTTCCCTTAGGGGCTACAATGAGCAGTTCTTC. The J gene is TRBJ2-1, the V gene TRBV28; D might be TRBD1 (5 bases). V was trimmed by 4 bases and J by 3 bases, leaving 10 bases between them. The germline gives CDR1 MDHEN, CDR2 SYDVKM. The CDR3 is 14 residues long.

The chain joins TRBV4-3 to TRBJ2-2; no definite D call. Germline values: CDR1 LGHNA, CDR2 YSLEER. Deletions cut 2 bases from V and 3 bases from J, with 7 bases between. This CDR3 has 14 residues. The CDR3 protein is CASSQIPDTGELFF. The CDR3 region has the DNA TGCGCCAGCAGCCAAATTCCGGACACCGGGGAGCTGTTTTTT.

The gene calls are TRBV28 and TRBJ2-2; 12 positions agree with TRBD2. The CDR3 loop spans 16 amino acids. Germline CDR1 MDHEN, CDR2 SYDVKM. J gave up 6 bases and V 6 bases, and 8 bases lay outside the gene matches. The CDR3 reads CASRNRLAGVSGELFF. CDR3 nucleotide sequence: TGTGCCAGCAGAAACCGACTAGCGGGAGTTTCCGGGGAGCTGTTTTTT.

The J gene is TRBJ2-5, the V gene TRBV9, with D uncertain. V lost 2 bases and J lost 1, with 12 bases in between. Germline CDR1 SGDLS, CDR2 YYNGEE. The CDR3 totals 15 residues. CDR3 DNA sequence: TGTGCCAGCAGCGTTGTTGGGAATACCCAAGAGACCCAGTACTTC. It is translated as CASSVVGNTQETQYF.

The V and J genes are TRBV10-1 and TRBJ1-5; 7 bases fit TRBD1. The CDR3 extends over 17 amino acids. Trimming cost V 3 bases and J 2 bases; bases outside gene matches: 10. CDR1 and CDR2 (germline): WNHNN, SYGVQD (reference sequence). CDR3 protein: CASSDHYIQGCNQPQHF. In DNA form, the CDR3 reads TGCGCCAGCAGTGACCACTATATACAGGGGTGCAATCAGCCCCAGCATTTT.

J is TRBJ2-2 and V is TRBV27; no reliable D call. CDR3 length: 17 amino acids. The germline V gene encodes CDR1 MNHEY and CDR2 SMNVEV (reference sequence). V was trimmed by 3 bases and J by 5 bases, leaving 19 bases between them. CDR3: CASSFVYPTGLTGELFF. The DNA for the CDR3 is TGTGCCAGCAGTTTTGTCTACCCGACCGGGCTTACCGGGGAGCTGTTTTTT.

The gene calls are TRBV19 and TRBJ2-1; 9 bases are shared with TRBD2. The V gene's germline CDR1 is LNHDA and CDR2 SQIVND (reference sequence). The CDR3 has 15 residues. Unmatched junction bases numbered 7, after V lost 4 bases and J lost 6 bases. CDR3 sequence (DNA): TGTGCCAGTAGTACCTCTAGCGGGGCCCTCAATGAGCAGTTCTTC. Translating it yields CASSTSSGALNEQFF.

The CDR3 DNA sequence: TGTGCCAGCACCGGGACAGGGCGGGAGCAGTACTTC. Encoded protein: CASTGTGREQYF. The genes are TRBV6-5 and TRBJ2-7; 9 bases line up with TRBD1. Trimming at V came to 7 bases and at J to 7 bases, leaving 5 bases not matched to a gene. Germline V gene lookup returns CDR1 MNHEY and CDR2 SVGAGI. This CDR3 contains 12 residues.

This chain links TRBV27 with TRBJ2-3, with D perhaps TRBD2 (6 bases). The CDR3 runs 16 residues. V lost 2 bases and J 3 bases, leaving 15 bases between the germline ends. The germline CDR1 and CDR2 sequences are MNHEY and SMNVEV (reference sequence). The CDR3 loop is CASSLTDIGRTDTQYF. CDR3 coding DNA: TGTGCCAGCAGTTTAACTGACATAGGGAGGACAGATACGCAGTATTTT.

The rearrangement uses TRBV18 and TRBJ2-1; no firm D call. Germline CDR1 and CDR2: KGHSH and LQKENI. This CDR3 spans 11 amino acids. Trimming took 2 bases from V and 8 from J, leaving 4 bases between them. CDR3 protein: CASSPGDEQFF. For the CDR3, the DNA is TGTGCCAGCTCACCAGGAGATGAGCAGTTCTTC.

This chain links TRBV5-4 with TRBJ2-4; D is perhaps TRBD1 or TRBD2 (5 bases each). Germline-derived CDR1 and CDR2 are SGHNT and YYREEE (reference sequence). The CDR3 runs to 17 residues. Trimming took off 0 bases at V and 0 bases at J, with 13 bases between the two ends. The CDR3 region has the DNA TGTGCCAGCAGCTTGGAACTGGGACCCCTAGCCAAAAACATTCAGTACTTC. This sequence encodes CASSLELGPLAKNIQYF.

The V call is TRBV4-3, the J call TRBJ2-1; D unclear. The CDR3 sequence is 13 residues long. The germline gives CDR1 LGHNA, CDR2 YSLEER. V shed 1 base and J shed 10 bases, with 11 bases lying between them. Here the CDR3 DNA reads TGCGCCAGCAGCCAAGCGAATCAATGGGAGCAGTTCTTC. It translates to CASSQANQWEQFF.

This clone showed up just once. The chain couples TRBV7-9 to TRBJ1-1; 9 bases line up with TRBD1. CDR1 is SEHNR and CDR2 is FQNEAQ in the germline V gene (reference sequence). V lost 6 bases and J lost 4; bases outside the gene matches: 6. The CDR3 spans 14 residues. The CDR3 DNA sequence: TGTGCCAGCAGATCGGACAGGGGAGGCACTGAAGCTTTCTTT. Protein sequence: CASRSDRGGTEAFF. Based on the CDR3 plus reference TRBV7-9 and TRBJ1-1, the full variable domain is DTGVSQNPRHKITKRGQNVTFRCDPISEHNRLYWYRQTLGQGPEFLTYFQNEAQLEKSRLLSDRFSAERPKGSFSTLEIQRTEQGDSAMYLCASRSDRGGTEAFFGQGTRLTVV.

The V gene is TRBV5-1, the J gene TRBJ2-3; 11 nucleotides line up with TRBD2. The V gene's germline CDR1 is SGHRS and CDR2 YFSETQ. The length of the CDR3 is 16 residues. V was pared by 4 bases and J by 2 bases, with 6 bases of the junction left unmatched. CDR3 region: CASSVLAGGSTDTQYF. The DNA of the CDR3 is TGCGCCAGCAGCGTCCTAGCGGGAGGTTCCACAGATACGCAGTATTTT.

This chain links TRBV7-8 with TRBJ1-6; possibly TRBD1 for D (6 bases). The germline V gene has CDR1 SGHVS and CDR2 FQNEAQ. V was trimmed by 1 base and J by 8 bases, leaving 12 bases between them. CDR3 length: 15 amino acids. In DNA, the CDR3 is TGTGCCAGCAGCTTAGAGGGACAAGTTTATTCACCCCTCCACTTT. Translating gives CASSLEGQVYSPLHF.

The genes are TRBV9 and TRBJ2-3; D uncertain. From germline, CDR1 is SGDLS and CDR2 YYNGEE. Trimming removed 7 bases from V and 2 bases from J, with 23 bases in between. This CDR3 contains 17 residues. CDR3 coding DNA: TGTGCCAGCCCCCCCCAATCACGATCGCCTACCACAGATACGCAGTATTTT. As protein: CASPPQSRSPTTDTQYF.